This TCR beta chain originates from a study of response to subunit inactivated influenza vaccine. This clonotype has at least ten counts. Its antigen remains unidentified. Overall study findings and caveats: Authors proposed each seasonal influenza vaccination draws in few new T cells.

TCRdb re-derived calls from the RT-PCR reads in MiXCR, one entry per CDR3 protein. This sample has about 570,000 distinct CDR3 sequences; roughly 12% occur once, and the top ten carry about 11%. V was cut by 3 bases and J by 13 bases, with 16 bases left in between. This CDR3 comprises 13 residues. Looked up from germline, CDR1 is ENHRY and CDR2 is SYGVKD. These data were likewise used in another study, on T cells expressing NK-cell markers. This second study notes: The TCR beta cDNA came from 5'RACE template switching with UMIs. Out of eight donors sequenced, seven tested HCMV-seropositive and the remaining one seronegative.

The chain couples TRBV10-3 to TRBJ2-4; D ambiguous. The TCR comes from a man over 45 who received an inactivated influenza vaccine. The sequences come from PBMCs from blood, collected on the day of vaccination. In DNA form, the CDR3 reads TGTGCCATCAGTGACTGGCTTGGGGAAAAGCAGTACTTC. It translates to CAISDWLGEKQYF.